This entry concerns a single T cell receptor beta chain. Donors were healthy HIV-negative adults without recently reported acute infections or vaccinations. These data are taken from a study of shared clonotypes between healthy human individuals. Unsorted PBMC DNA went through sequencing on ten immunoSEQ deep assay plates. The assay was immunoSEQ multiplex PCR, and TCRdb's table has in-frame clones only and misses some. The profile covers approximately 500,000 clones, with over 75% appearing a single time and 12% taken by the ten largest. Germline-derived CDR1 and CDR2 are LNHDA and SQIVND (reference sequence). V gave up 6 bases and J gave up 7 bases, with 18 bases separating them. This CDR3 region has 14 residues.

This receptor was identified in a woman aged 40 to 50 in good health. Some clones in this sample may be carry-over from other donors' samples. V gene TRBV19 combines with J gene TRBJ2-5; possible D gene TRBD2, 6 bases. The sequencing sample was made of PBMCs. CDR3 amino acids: CASRVGHTGGTQYF. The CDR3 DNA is TGTGCCAGTAGGGTGGGTCACACCGGGGGGACCCAGTACTTC.